One and the same sample provided the 14 T cell receptor beta chains below, sequenced in a study of CD8 T cells in Susac syndrome. A quantity of roughly 0.5 to 1 ug RNA underwent reverse transcription using random hexamers. TCRdb reprocessed the immunoSEQ multiplex PCR reads via MiXCR and lists one record per CDR3 protein. The table shows more than 200,000 distinct CDR3 sequences, with about 95% occurring only once. Sample: CD4+ T cells from PBMCs. The receptors shown here come from a human donor with Susac syndrome.

The rearrangement uses TRBV30 and TRBJ1-3; TRBD1 is a possible D gene (6 bases). The length of the CDR3 is 16 residues. Trimming took 3 bases from V and 1 from J, leaving 16 bases between them. Germline CDR1 and CDR2: GTSNPN and SVGIG (reference sequence). The CDR3 DNA reads TGTGCCTGGAGCCCCGTGTGGGGGGCGTCTGGAAACACCATATATTTT. Translating it yields CAWSPVWGASGNTIYF.

The chain employs TRBV5-1 and TRBJ1-2, with a tentative D call TRBD1 (6 bases). CDR1 is SGHRS, CDR2 YFSETQ, per germline. V was pared by 2 bases and J by 4 bases, with 9 bases between. This CDR3 contains 13 residues. The CDR3 nucleotides are TGCGCCAGCAGCTTACAGGGTGGCTATGGCTACACCTTC. Translated: CASSLQGGYGYTF.

The genes are TRBV7-9 and TRBJ2-3; D not certain. The germline V and J ends were trimmed by 3 bases and 2 bases, with 9 bases remaining between them. Germline CDR1 is SEHNR and CDR2 is FQNEAQ (reference sequence). The CDR3 runs 14 residues. CDR3 amino acids: CASSFGLLTDTQYF. The CDR3 DNA reads as TGTGCCAGCAGCTTTGGATTACTCACAGATACGCAGTATTTT.

This rearrangement joins TRBV12-3 or TRBV12-4 to TRBJ1-3; unclear D gene. There are 15 residues in the CDR3. V was clipped by 3 bases and J by 0 bases, with 9 bases between them. The CDR3 region has the DNA TGTGCCAGCAGTTTCCAGACGAGCTCTGGAAACACCATATATTTT. Protein: CASSFQTSSGNTIYF.

The V and J genes are TRBV3-1 and TRBJ2-7; tentatively, D is TRBD1 (6 bases). CDR1 LGHDT and CDR2 YNNKEL come from the germline V gene (reference sequence). This CDR3 has 14 amino acids. Trimming took off 3 bases at V and 5 bases at J, with 14 bases between the two ends. The CDR3 loop is CASSHYGTPHEQYF. In DNA, the CDR3 is TGTGCCAGCAGCCATTACGGGACACCCCACGAGCAGTACTTC.

This chain links TRBV27 with TRBJ1-2, with D uncertain. The CDR3 runs to 14 residues. V was cut by 5 bases and J by 0 bases, with 10 bases left in between. Germline V lookup: CDR1 MNHEY, CDR2 SMNVEV (reference sequence). In DNA form, the CDR3 reads TGTGCCAGCAGTCCCCGACGGACTAACTATGGCTACACCTTC. Translation gives CASSPRRTNYGYTF.

The chain is built from TRBV30 and TRBJ1-2, with D hard to call. CDR1 and CDR2 (germline): GTSNPN, SVGIG (reference sequence). The CDR3 has 14 amino acids. With 1 base removed from V and 5 bases from J, the gap between germline ends came to 14 bases. CDR3 loop: CAWSGVLGDYGYTF. CDR3 nucleotides: TGTGCCTGGAGTGGCGTCCTTGGGGATTATGGCTACACCTTC.

This rearrangement joins TRBV6-5 to TRBJ1-1; D remains unclear. CDR3 length: 13 residues. V was pared by 6 bases and J by 11 bases, with 19 bases between. Germline V gene sequence: CDR1 MNHEY, CDR2 SVGAGI. The CDR3 protein is CASSRDGGSRAFF. DNA for the CDR3: TGTGCCAGCAGCAGAGATGGAGGATCTCGCGCTTTCTTT.

The rearrangement joins TRBV3-1 to TRBJ2-5; D is unresolved. Per germline, CDR1 LGHDT and CDR2 YNNKEL (reference sequence). Deletions cut 1 base from V and 2 bases from J, with 5 bases between. The CDR3 is made up of 13 amino acids. The CDR3 nucleotides are TGTGCCAGCAGCCAAGGTCCACAAGAGACCCAGTACTTC. It specifies CASSQGPQETQYF.

The V gene is TRBV10-3, the J gene TRBJ1-2; 8 nucleotides align to TRBD1. In germline, CDR1 is ENHRY, CDR2 SYGVKD. V trimming: 5 bases; J trimming: 4 bases; junction bases outside the gene matches: 6. There are 14 residues in the CDR3. The CDR3 region is CAISPGQGIYGYTF. The CDR3 nucleotides are TGTGCCATCAGTCCCGGACAGGGAATCTATGGCTACACCTTC.

The CDR3 reads CASSAGGIALNTGELFF. The CDR3 DNA sequence: TGTGCCAGCAGCGCGGGCGGGATAGCCTTGAACACCGGGGAGCTGTTTTTT. This rearrangement joins TRBV5-4 to TRBJ2-2, with D tentatively TRBD2 (6 bases). The CDR3 sequence is 17 residues long. Trimming took off 4 bases at V and 1 base at J, with 17 bases between the two ends. Germline V gene data show CDR1 as SGHNT and CDR2 as YYREEE (reference sequence).

The chain combines TRBV5-5 with TRBJ2-3, with a tentative D call TRBD1 (6 bases). The V gene's germline CDR1 is SGHKS and CDR2 YYEKEE (reference sequence). This CDR3 contains 15 residues. V was clipped by 4 bases and J by 0 bases, with 12 bases between them. CDR3 sequence (DNA): TGTGCCAGCAGCGTCCCCAGGGGAAGCACAGATACGCAGTATTTT. Translating gives CASSVPRGSTDTQYF. The full variable domain, with the rest looked up from reference TRBV5-5 and TRBJ2-3, is DAGVTQSPTHLIKTRGQQVTLRCSPISGHKSVSWYQQVLGQGPQFIFQYYEKEERGRGNFPDRFSARQFPNYSSELNVNALLLGDSALYLCASSVPRGSTDTQYFGPGTRLTVL.

CDR3 sequence: CASSQPGTGVNQPQHF. The DNA of the CDR3 is TGTGCCAGCAGCCAACCCGGGACAGGGGTCAATCAGCCCCAGCATTTT. The rearrangement joins TRBV4-2 to TRBJ1-5; 10 nucleotides line up with TRBD1. With 2 bases clipped from V and 3 bases from J, the junction kept 4 bases outside the gene matches. This CDR3 contains 16 residues. Germline V CDR1 and CDR2: LGHNA, YNFKEQ.

The rearrangement joins TRBV20-1 to TRBJ1-5; TRBD1 aligns across 7 bases. V trimming: 5 bases; J trimming: 0 bases; junction bases outside the gene matches: 10. Germline CDR1 is DFQATT and CDR2 is SNEGSKA (reference sequence). The CDR3 has 16 residues. For the CDR3, the DNA is TGCAGTGCTGGAAAGGGGGCAGGGGATAGCAATCAGCCCCAGCATTTT. This encodes CSAGKGAGDSNQPQHF.